The clone carrying this TCR beta chain appeared a single time. Its cognate antigen is unknown. A read error may account for a junction end that differs from germline. This CDR3 has 16 residues. Germline CDR1 and CDR2: LGHNA and YNFKEQ. This sample was included in a study of shared clonotypes between healthy human individuals. Study overall: CD8 memory received one plate per donor, CD8 naive two, CD4 memory three and CD4 naive three.

Here immunoSEQ multiplex PCR was the method, and the copy in TCRdb shows in-frame clones only, minus some. The sample consists of 2 million to 3 million clones, about 92% of them appearing once. Study-wide results and caveats: Naive subsets generally had larger estimated richness than memory subsets. It was only blood that was sampled, and tissue repertoires likely differ.

The chain employs TRBV4-2 and TRBJ2-1; 7 bases are a match to TRBD1. This receptor was taken from a man aged 18 to 29 in good health. The sequencing input was naive CD4+ T cells sorted from blood. The sample's subset: CD45RA+ positively selected. In DNA, the CDR3 is TGTGCCAGCAACCAAGACCGGGACAGACGATACAATGAGCAGTTCTTC. Residues: CASNQDRDRRYNEQFF.